This record covers a single TCR beta chain. The table came from immunoSEQ multiplex PCR; TCRdb's copy has only in-frame clones and leaves some out. The sample holds some 200,000 clones, roughly 80% seen once. This entry belongs to a study of blood T cell repertoires in COVID-19. In terms of age and location, participants ranged from about 18 to 90 years and lived in 24 US areas. CDR1 MNHEY and CDR2 SVGAGI come from the germline V gene. The V end was cut by 2 bases, the J end by 3 bases, with 7 bases between. The CDR3 runs to 13 residues. The clonotype was recovered from a woman in her forties or fifties who had been exposed to COVID-19. Sample: PBMCs or T cells enriched from blood (not recorded which). The chain is built from TRBV6-5 and TRBJ1-1; D gene unclear. CDR3 coding DNA: TGTGCCAGCAGTTACGACGGGGACACTGAAGCTTTCTTT. Encoded protein: CASSYDGDTEAFF.